The 12 T cell receptor beta chains below were found in one sample sequenced in a study of T cell changes during pregnancy in multiple sclerosis. Sequenced by immunoSEQ multiplex PCR; TCRdb stores in-frame clones only, minus some. The sample includes 70,000 to 100,000 clones, around 93% of them seen just once. The sequenced sample was peripheral blood, obtained in the third trimester of pregnancy. The receptors derive from a female donor with multiple sclerosis, enrolled in a pregnancy study.

This chain connects TRBV5-6 to TRBJ1-5; possibly TRBD1 for D (5 bases). The V gene lost 4 bases and the J gene lost 2 bases, with 10 bases spanning the gap. The germline CDR1 and CDR2 sequences are SGHDT and YYEEEE. This CDR3 has 14 residues. Here the CDR3 reads CASSAGLGNQPQHF. DNA of the CDR3: TGTGCCAGCAGCGCGGGACTGGGCAATCAGCCCCAGCATTTT.

The chain combines TRBV15 with TRBJ2-1; 11 nucleotides match TRBD2. V dropped 10 bases and J dropped 8; count of bases not matched to a gene: 7. CDR3 length equals 13 residues. The germline V gene encodes CDR1 LNHNV and CDR2 YYDKDF (reference sequence). The CDR3 DNA sequence: TGTGCCAAAATTAGCGGGAGGGGAGATGAGCAGTTCTTC. It yields the protein CAKISGRGDEQFF.

CDR3 region: CATSRDRVNTEAFF. The DNA for the CDR3 is TGTGCCACCAGCAGAGACAGGGTGAACACTGAAGCTTTCTTT. This rearrangement joins TRBV15 to TRBJ1-1; weak D call: TRBD1 (5 bases). V dropped 0 bases and J dropped 0 bases, with 5 bases sitting between them. This CDR3 spans 14 amino acids. The V gene's germline CDR1 is LNHNV and CDR2 YYDKDF (reference sequence).

V usage is TRBV19 and J usage is TRBJ2-3; D may be TRBD1 (5 bases). This CDR3 comprises 15 residues. Germline CDR1 is LNHDA and CDR2 is SQIVND (reference sequence). V lost 5 bases and J lost 0, with 12 bases in between. This CDR3 is CASSLRQLSTDTQYF. The CDR3 bases are TGTGCCAGTAGTCTCAGACAGTTAAGCACAGATACGCAGTATTTT.

A single count supports this clone. The rearrangement joins TRBV19 to TRBJ1-5; TRBD1 aligns across 7 bases. There are 15 residues in the CDR3. J lost 5 bases, V lost 3 bases, and 7 bases had no gene match. CDR1 LNHDA and CDR2 SQIVND come from the germline V gene (reference sequence). CDR3 loop: CASSIRRGRYQPQHF. The CDR3 bases are TGTGCCAGTAGTATCAGAAGGGGGCGATATCAGCCCCAGCATTTT.

The rearrangement joins TRBV5-4 to TRBJ1-1; the D gene is possibly TRBD1 (6 bases). The germline V gene has CDR1 SGHNT and CDR2 YYREEE (reference sequence). CDR3 length: 15 amino acids. V shed 4 bases and J shed 9 bases, with 22 bases lying between them. CDR3 bases: TGTGCCAGCAGCAACGGACAGAGGCAAGTTCCTCAAGCTTTCTTT. This translates into CASSNGQRQVPQAFF.

The CDR3 region has the DNA TGTGCCAGCAGTCTCCCCCCTCGACTAGCGGGATCCTACAATGAGCAGTTCTTC. It is translated as CASSLPPRLAGSYNEQFF. The V call is TRBV7-9, the J call TRBJ2-1; the match to TRBD2 covers 11 bases. The CDR3 spans 18 residues. V dropped 6 bases and J dropped 1; count of bases not matched to a gene: 11. CDR1 and CDR2 from the germline V gene are SEHNR and FQNEAQ (reference sequence).

The chain recombines TRBV6-5 with TRBJ1-2; 7 positions agree with TRBD1. Per germline, CDR1 MNHEY and CDR2 SVGAGI. This CDR3 contains 16 residues. V was clipped by 2 bases and J by 2 bases; unmatched bases: 8. The CDR3 nucleotides are TGTGCCAGCAGTTACCCACAAGGGGGCGGGAACTATGGCTACACCTTC. Translation: CASSYPQGGGNYGYTF.

The chain joins TRBV6-1 to TRBJ1-2; D call uncertain. Germline V gene lookup returns CDR1 MNHNS and CDR2 SASEGT. With 1 base removed from V and 4 bases from J, the gap between germline ends came to 10 bases. The CDR3 contains 14 residues. The chain's CDR3 is CASSEELRAYGYTF. The CDR3 nucleotides read TGTGCCAGCAGTGAAGAGCTGCGTGCCTATGGCTACACCTTC.

This chain joins TRBV27 and TRBJ2-3; D possibly corresponds to TRBD2 (6 bases). CDR3 length: 17 residues. Germline V gene lookup returns CDR1 MNHEY and CDR2 SMNVEV (reference sequence). The V gene lost 1 base and the J gene lost 0 bases, with 14 bases spanning the gap. The CDR3 protein is CASSLLGQGGSTDTQYF. In nucleotides, the CDR3 is TGTGCCAGCAGTTTATTGGGCCAGGGAGGTAGCACAGATACGCAGTATTTT.

The chain uses TRBV19 and TRBJ2-1, with a possible D match to TRBD1 (5 bases). The V gene lost 4 bases and the J gene lost 1 base, with 5 bases spanning the gap. CDR1 is LNHDA and CDR2 is SQIVND in the germline V gene (reference sequence). There are 13 residues in the CDR3. CDR3 DNA: TGTGCCAGTAGTACAGGGTCCTACAATGAGCAGTTCTTC. Its translation is CASSTGSYNEQFF.

This chain connects TRBV28 to TRBJ1-5; D remains unclear. Deletions cut 3 bases from V and 6 bases from J, with 6 bases between. The CDR3 has 12 residues. Germline CDR1 MDHEN, CDR2 SYDVKM. CDR3 nucleotide sequence: TGTGCCAGCAGTTTCCGGGGTCAGCCCCAGCATTTT. It is translated as CASSFRGQPQHF. Supplemented by reference TRBV28 and TRBJ1-5, the full variable domain reads DVKVTQSSRYLVKRTGEKVFLECVQDMDHENMFWYRQDPGLGLRLIYFSYDVKMKEKGDIPEGYSVSREKKERFSLILESASTNQTSMYLCASSFRGQPQHFGDGTRLSIL.